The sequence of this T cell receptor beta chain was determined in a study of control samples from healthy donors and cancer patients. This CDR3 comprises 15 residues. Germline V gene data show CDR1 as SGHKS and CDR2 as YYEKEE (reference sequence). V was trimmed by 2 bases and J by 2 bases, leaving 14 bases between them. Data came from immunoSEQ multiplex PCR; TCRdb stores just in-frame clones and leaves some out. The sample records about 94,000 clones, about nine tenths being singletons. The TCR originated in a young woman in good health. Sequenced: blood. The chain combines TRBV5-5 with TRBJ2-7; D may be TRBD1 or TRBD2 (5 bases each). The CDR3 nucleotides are TGTGCCAGCAGCTTCCGGGACGGACCAACCTACGAGCAGTACTTC. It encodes CASSFRDGPTYEQYF.